Listed below are T cell receptor beta chains from one sample, sequenced in a study of shared T cell receptors in the human thymus. Using immunoSEQ multiplex PCR, the repertoire was profiled, and TCRdb retains in-frame clones only, with some absent. The sample yields 650,000 to 950,000 clones, 80% to 90% seen once. These sequences were also reported in another study, on human thymus T cells.

The specimen sequenced was thymocytes. These receptors came from a girl in the first two years of life with a congenital heart defect. The CDR3 runs from the conserved cysteine through the conserved F or W. The order of the fields is clone size, D gene, J gene, V gene, CDR3 DNA, CDR3 protein. A D gene is named only where the DNA matches it firmly. A clone size is listed for some rows: how often the clone was seen (once, few, many), or a class if it is expanded.

abundance: NA
d_gene: NA
j_gene: TRBJ1-4
v_gene: TRBV9
CDR3nt: TGTGCCAGCAGCGCGTCTAGGGGGTCTGAAAAACTGTTTTTT
CDR3aa: CASSASRGSEKLFF

abundance: few
d_gene: TRBD2
j_gene: TRBJ2-5
v_gene: TRBV7-2
CDR3nt: TGTGCCAGCAGCTTAGGGCCTAGCGGGGGGCTGGGAGAGACCCAGTACTTC
CDR3aa: CASSLGPSGGLGETQYF

abundance: once
d_gene: TRBD1
j_gene: TRBJ1-2
v_gene: TRBV18
CDR3nt: TGTGCCAGCTCACCGGGACAGAACTATGGCTACACCTTC
CDR3aa: CASSPGQNYGYTF

abundance: NA
d_gene: TRBD1
j_gene: TRBJ1-2
v_gene: TRBV9
CDR3nt: TGTGCCAGCAGCGAGGGGACAGCACTGTATGGCTACACCTTC
CDR3aa: CASSEGTALYGYTF

abundance: NA
d_gene: NA
j_gene: TRBJ2-5
v_gene: TRBV5-1
CDR3nt: TGCGCCAGCAGCTGGGTGACAAGGCAAGAGACCCAGTACTTC
CDR3aa: CASSWVTRQETQYF

abundance: NA
d_gene: NA
j_gene: TRBJ2-1
v_gene: TRBV6-4
CDR3nt: TGTGCCAGCAGCCTAGGACACCGGAAAGACAATGAGCAGTTCTTC
CDR3aa: CASSLGHRKDNEQFF

abundance: NA
d_gene: NA
j_gene: TRBJ2-2
v_gene: TRBV4-1
CDR3nt: TGCGCCAGCAGCCAATCCCGTGCCACGACAGCCACCGGGGAGCTGTTTTTT
CDR3aa: CASSQSRATTATGELFF

abundance: NA
d_gene: TRBD2
j_gene: TRBJ2-7
v_gene: TRBV10-3
CDR3nt: TGTGCCATCAGTGACTCCCATCCCAGACTAGCGGGGGGGCTTAGAAACGAGCAGTACTTC
CDR3aa: CAISDSHPRLAGGLRNEQYF

abundance: few
d_gene: NA
j_gene: TRBJ1-2
v_gene: TRBV28
CDR3nt: TGTGCCAGCAGTTTGAACAGGAGCTTAGGATTTAACTATGGCTACACCTTC
CDR3aa: CASSLNRSLGFNYGYTF

abundance: NA
d_gene: NA
j_gene: TRBJ1-2
v_gene: TRBV19
CDR3nt: TGTGCCAGTAGTATGCCCTGGGGGGTGCGTGGCTACACCTTC
CDR3aa: CASSMPWGVRGYTF

abundance: NA
d_gene: NA
j_gene: TRBJ1-2
v_gene: TRBV19
CDR3nt: TGTGCCAGTAGTATTGCAGATATCTATGGCTACACCTTC
CDR3aa: CASSIADIYGYTF

abundance: NA
d_gene: NA
j_gene: TRBJ2-1
v_gene: TRBV5-1
CDR3nt: TGCGCCAGCAGCTTGGCCTACGCGAGCTCCTACAATGAGCAGTTCTTC
CDR3aa: CASSLAYASSYNEQFF

abundance: once
d_gene: TRBD2
j_gene: TRBJ2-5
v_gene: TRBV7-9
CDR3nt: TGTGCCAGCAGCCTCCCACCCTCCAGCGGGGGGAGAGGGGAGACCCAGTACTTC
CDR3aa: CASSLPPSSGGRGETQYF

abundance: NA
d_gene: TRBD1
j_gene: TRBJ1-5
v_gene: TRBV6-1
CDR3nt: TGTGCCAGCAGTGAAGAATCTGACGACAGGGGGTTTCATAGCAATCAGCCCCAGCATTTT
CDR3aa: CASSEESDDRGFHSNQPQHF

abundance: few
d_gene: NA
j_gene: TRBJ1-6
v_gene: TRBV6-6
CDR3nt: TGTGCCAGCAAGGGGTGGAATTCACCCCTCCACTTT
CDR3aa: CASKGWNSPLHF

abundance: once
d_gene: TRBD1
j_gene: TRBJ1-2
v_gene: TRBV9
CDR3nt: TGTGCCAGCAGCGTAGAGGGGGACAGGGTGAGCTATGGCTACACCTTC
CDR3aa: CASSVEGDRVSYGYTF

abundance: NA
d_gene: NA
j_gene: TRBJ1-2
v_gene: TRBV6-5
CDR3nt: TGTGCCAGCAGTACCCTTCGGTTGGTGAACTATGGCTACACCTTC
CDR3aa: CASSTLRLVNYGYTF

abundance: NA
d_gene: TRBD2
j_gene: TRBJ2-1
v_gene: TRBV13
CDR3nt: TGTGCCAGCAGCGCCGAGACTAGCGGGGGGTGGGACAATGAGCAGTTCTTC
CDR3aa: CASSAETSGGWDNEQFF

abundance: NA
d_gene: TRBD1
j_gene: TRBJ2-2
v_gene: TRBV28
CDR3nt: TGTGCCAGCAGTTTATCCCCCCCAAACGACAGGGGGTTCGCGAACACCGGGGAGCTGTTTTTT
CDR3aa: CASSLSPPNDRGFANTGELFF

abundance: NA
d_gene: NA
j_gene: TRBJ2-5
v_gene: TRBV27
CDR3nt: TGTGCCAGCAGCCGACCGGGTTTCCAAGAGACCCAGTACTTC
CDR3aa: CASSRPGFQETQYF

abundance: NA
d_gene: TRBD2
j_gene: TRBJ2-3
v_gene: TRBV5-1
CDR3nt: TGCGCCAGCAGCGGGCTAGCGCCCGGGGGGGATACGCAGTATTTT
CDR3aa: CASSGLAPGGDTQYF

abundance: NA
d_gene: NA
j_gene: TRBJ1-2
v_gene: TRBV7-2
CDR3nt: TGTGCCAGCAGCTTGACAGGTGTGGAGTATGGCTACACCTTC
CDR3aa: CASSLTGVEYGYTF

abundance: few
d_gene: NA
j_gene: TRBJ1-5
v_gene: TRBV7-2
CDR3nt: TGTGCCAGCAGCTTAGTAGGCGGTCAGCCCCAGCATTTT
CDR3aa: CASSLVGGQPQHF

abundance: NA
d_gene: NA
j_gene: TRBJ2-7
v_gene: TRBV7-8
CDR3nt: TGTGCCAGCAGCTTCTTTAAGTATCAGGGCGAGCAGTACTTC
CDR3aa: CASSFFKYQGEQYF

abundance: few
d_gene: TRBD1
j_gene: TRBJ1-1
v_gene: TRBV6-1
CDR3nt: TGTGCCAGCAGTGAACAGGGGGCGAACACTGAAGCTTTCTTT
CDR3aa: CASSEQGANTEAFF

abundance: few
d_gene: TRBD1
j_gene: TRBJ1-6
v_gene: TRBV10-3
CDR3nt: TGTGCCATCAGTGCGGGGACAGGGGGTGATTCACCCCTCCACTTT
CDR3aa: CAISAGTGGDSPLHF

abundance: NA
d_gene: NA
j_gene: TRBJ2-2
v_gene: TRBV5-1
CDR3nt: TGCGCCAGCAGCTGGGTTGGGGGGGCCGGCGGGGAGCTGTTTTTT
CDR3aa: CASSWVGGAGGELFF

abundance: NA
d_gene: NA
j_gene: TRBJ1-6
v_gene: TRBV19
CDR3nt: TGTGCCAGTAGTAGACGACAGAGGATTAATTCACCCCTCCACTTT
CDR3aa: CASSRRQRINSPLHF

abundance: once
d_gene: NA
j_gene: TRBJ2-1
v_gene: TRBV6-5
CDR3nt: TGTGCCAGCAGTGAAGGAGGAGGGTTTCATGAGCAGTTCTTC
CDR3aa: CASSEGGGFHEQFF

abundance: NA
d_gene: TRBD1
j_gene: TRBJ2-2
v_gene: TRBV19
CDR3nt: TGTGCCAGTAGTATATCGCGGGACAGGGTGACCGGGGAGCTGTTTTTT
CDR3aa: CASSISRDRVTGELFF

abundance: NA
d_gene: NA
j_gene: TRBJ2-1
v_gene: TRBV19
CDR3nt: TGTGCCAGTAGTATGGGGTTTGGGGGCGGTGAGCAGTTCTTC
CDR3aa: CASSMGFGGGEQFF

abundance: NA
d_gene: NA
j_gene: TRBJ2-5
v_gene: TRBV10-3
CDR3nt: TGTGCCATCAGTGAGTTTGGGGGCGCCTCCCAAGAGACCCAGTACTTC
CDR3aa: CAISEFGGASQETQYF

abundance: NA
d_gene: TRBD2
j_gene: TRBJ2-6
v_gene: TRBV10-2
CDR3nt: TGCGCCAGCAGTGAGTCGGGGGGGACTGGGGCCAACGTCCTGACTTTC
CDR3aa: CASSESGGTGANVLTF

abundance: NA
d_gene: TRBD2
j_gene: TRBJ2-1
v_gene: TRBV14
CDR3nt: TGTGCCAGCAGCCAAGGAACAAGCGGGGGGGTCTCCTACAATGAGCAGTTCTTC
CDR3aa: CASSQGTSGGVSYNEQFF

abundance: NA
d_gene: NA
j_gene: TRBJ2-3
v_gene: TRBV6-5
CDR3nt: TGTGCCAGCAGTTTCCATTGCGGGGATACGCAGTATTTT
CDR3aa: CASSFHCGDTQYF

abundance: NA
d_gene: NA
j_gene: TRBJ2-2
v_gene: TRBV5-6
CDR3nt: TGTGCCAGCAAGCTCCGGGCAGGGGTAGGGCGGAACACCGGGGAGCTGTTTTTT
CDR3aa: CASKLRAGVGRNTGELFF

abundance: NA
d_gene: TRBD1
j_gene: TRBJ1-3
v_gene: TRBV7-2
CDR3nt: TGTGCCAGCGGGGACAGCCGGGACACCATATATTTT
CDR3aa: CASGDSRDTIYF

abundance: once
d_gene: NA
j_gene: TRBJ1-4
v_gene: TRBV9
CDR3nt: TGTGCCAGCAGCGAGGGGACTGCAACTAATGAAAAACTGTTTTTT
CDR3aa: CASSEGTATNEKLFF

abundance: NA
d_gene: NA
j_gene: TRBJ2-3
v_gene: TRBV7-9
CDR3nt: TGTGCCAGCAGCTTAGGTCCGTTGGGGGCGAGGAGTACAGATACGCAGTATTTT
CDR3aa: CASSLGPLGARSTDTQYF

abundance: NA
d_gene: TRBD1
j_gene: TRBJ1-6
v_gene: TRBV7-2
CDR3nt: TGTGCCAGCAGCTGCGCGAACAGGGGTTTCTTTGATAATTCACCCCTCCACTTT
CDR3aa: CASSCANRGFFDNSPLHF

abundance: NA
d_gene: TRBD1
j_gene: TRBJ1-1
v_gene: TRBV5-1
CDR3nt: TGCGCCAGCAGCTTGTTGTGGACAGGGGGCTTGGGCACTGAAGCTTTCTTT
CDR3aa: CASSLLWTGGLGTEAFF

abundance: NA
d_gene: NA
j_gene: TRBJ1-2
v_gene: TRBV2
CDR3nt: TGTGCCAGCAGTCCGCCCACAGGGAATGGCTACACCTTC
CDR3aa: CASSPPTGNGYTF

abundance: NA
d_gene: TRBD1
j_gene: TRBJ1-4
v_gene: TRBV7-2
CDR3nt: TGTGCCAGCAGAATACAGGGGTCTAATGAAAAACTGTTTTTT
CDR3aa: CASRIQGSNEKLFF

abundance: NA
d_gene: TRBD1
j_gene: TRBJ1-2
v_gene: TRBV10-3
CDR3nt: TGTGCCATCAGTCCCCGGGACAGGGGGCGTTTAGATGGCTACACCTTC
CDR3aa: CAISPRDRGRLDGYTF

abundance: NA
d_gene: NA
j_gene: TRBJ2-1
v_gene: TRBV5-1
CDR3nt: TGCGCCAGCAGCTCCGCGGGGAGCTCCTACAATGAGCAGTTCTTC
CDR3aa: CASSSAGSSYNEQFF

abundance: NA
d_gene: NA
j_gene: TRBJ1-1
v_gene: TRBV5-4
CDR3nt: TGTGCCAGCAGCTGGGGCGCCGCTGAAGCTTTCTTT
CDR3aa: CASSWGAAEAFF

abundance: NA
d_gene: TRBD1
j_gene: TRBJ1-2
v_gene: TRBV9
CDR3nt: TGTGCCAGCAGCATAGGCGAGACAGGGGGCCGGGACTATGGCTACACCTTC
CDR3aa: CASSIGETGGRDYGYTF

abundance: NA
d_gene: NA
j_gene: TRBJ1-6
v_gene: TRBV27
CDR3nt: TGTGCCAGCAGTCTAGAAGGTAGCGCTGGGAGCTCCTATAATTCCCCCCTCCACTTT
CDR3aa: CASSLEGSAGSSYNSPLHF

abundance: NA
d_gene: NA
j_gene: TRBJ1-1
v_gene: TRBV27
CDR3nt: TGTGCCAGCAGTTTGGGGGGGGGAACTGAAGCTTTCTTT
CDR3aa: CASSLGGGTEAFF

abundance: NA
d_gene: TRBD1
j_gene: TRBJ2-7
v_gene: TRBV5-6
CDR3nt: TGTGCCAGCAGCTTGGTCGGGGACAGGGGTTACGAGCAGTACTTC
CDR3aa: CASSLVGDRGYEQYF

abundance: NA
d_gene: TRBD1
j_gene: TRBJ2-7
v_gene: TRBV5-6
CDR3nt: TGTGCCAGCAGCTTGGCAAAGACAGGGTTTCGGGGCGAGCAGTACTTC
CDR3aa: CASSLAKTGFRGEQYF